A single sample is the source of the 5 T cell receptor beta chains below, sequenced in a study of blood T cell repertoires in COVID-19. This table comes from immunoSEQ multiplex PCR, and its TCRdb copy is limited to in-frame clones, with some not included. The data show 200,000 to 300,000 clones, with roughly four fifths seen just once and approximately 3.8% held by the top ten. Input material: PBMCs or T cells enriched from blood (not recorded which). The receptors derive from a woman aged 40 to 55 who had been exposed to COVID-19.

The rearrangement links TRBV5-1 to TRBJ2-1, with D possibly being TRBD2 (6 bases). The CDR3 length is 15 residues. Germline V CDR1 and CDR2: SGHRS, YFSETQ. The V end was cut by 0 bases, the J end by 8 bases, with 15 bases between. In DNA form, the CDR3 reads TGCGCCAGCAGCTTGGCCCGGGGGTCACGGGATGAGCAGTTCTTC. Residues: CASSLARGSRDEQFF.

This clone was detected once. This sequence joins TRBV19 and TRBJ1-2; maybe TRBD1 (6 bases). Germline CDR1 LNHDA, CDR2 SQIVND (reference sequence). With 1 base removed from V and 6 bases from J, the gap between germline ends came to 12 bases. The CDR3 has 14 amino acids. CDR3 in DNA: TGTGCCAGTAGTATAGCGACGGGGGGCGATGGCTACACCTTC. This translates into CASSIATGGDGYTF.

This clone came up once. The chain carries TRBV7-3 and TRBJ2-1, with D possibly being TRBD1 (6 bases). The CDR3 sequence is 14 residues long. From germline, CDR1 is SGHTA and CDR2 FQGTGA. V shed 5 bases and J shed 4 bases, with 12 bases lying between them. DNA for the CDR3: TGTGCCAGCAGCCTCAGTGGACAGTACAATGAGCAGTTCTTC. Its protein product is CASSLSGQYNEQFF.

V and J are TRBV6-5 and TRBJ1-2; 7 positions agree with TRBD1. Germline V gene sequence: CDR1 MNHEY, CDR2 SVGAGI. The CDR3 spans 16 residues. V trimming: 3 bases; J trimming: 6 bases; junction bases outside the gene matches: 13. The CDR3 sequence: CASSYLSGQYSDGYTF. CDR3 DNA sequence: TGTGCCAGCAGTTATCTATCGGGACAGTATTCCGATGGCTACACCTTC.

This clone was found a few times. The J gene is TRBJ1-2, the V gene TRBV28; a possible D gene is TRBD1 (6 bases). The CDR3 sequence is 13 residues long. Germline V CDR1 and CDR2: MDHEN, SYDVKM. Trimming shortened V by 3 bases and J by 6 bases, and 11 bases separated the two germline ends. In nucleotides, the CDR3 is TGTGCCAGCAGTTTCTATTCAGGGGATGGCTACACCTTC. This gives the protein CASSFYSGDGYTF.